This record concerns one TCR beta chain sequence. Its antigen is currently unknown. Sequenced material consisted of expressed TCRB transcripts (all of the isolated RNA was reverse transcribed). The assay was immunoSEQ multiplex PCR, and TCRdb's table has in-frame clones only and misses some. The sample lists about 620,000 clones; about a sixth were seen once. Once sorted, every population was more than 98% pure. These data belong to a study of beta chain features in type 1 diabetes. Findings and caveats of the study: Using cDNA template may skew counts toward highly expressing activated cells. PCR, the amplification step, might favor shorter templates, equally in patients and controls. Patients with Type 1 diabetes showed moderately but significantly shorter TCRB CDR3s in all four CD4+ subsets.

Trimming left V 4 bases short and J 7 bases short, with 8 bases between. Germline loops: CDR1 LGHNA, CDR2 YSLEER. CDR3 length equals 12 residues. The sequenced sample was naive CD4+ T cells from blood. The rearrangement joins TRBV4-3 to TRBJ2-1; D ambiguous. The TCR was taken from a man aged 18 to 30 in good health. This chain's CDR3 is CASSLMRNEQFF. CDR3 nucleotide sequence: TGCGCCAGCAGCCTAATGAGGAATGAGCAGTTCTTC.